This T cell receptor (beta chain) was found in a study of blood T cell repertoires in COVID-19 (dated by TCRdb to the early 2020s). Some background on the complete study: Samples covering the acute and convalescent phases of COVID-19 were provided by collaborators in the United States, Italy and Spain. The material from the prospective study consisted of cDNA or gDNA derived from T cells, B-cell-depleted T cells, or PBMCs. The dataset comprised deeply sampled blood TCRbeta repertoires from subjects exposed to, actively infected with, or recovered from COVID-19. The repertoires were released in a freely available public database meant as a resource for research on the immune response to SARS-CoV-2. Samples came from the ongoing ImmuneRACE study (first 160 participants) plus 1,254 subjects from 6 global collaborators. A de-identified subject ID, COVID-19 status, age in years and sex were almost always included in the sample metadata. Where HLA class I and class II types were available, the types were taken from metadata supplied by the sample provider, not from assay-based typing. General findings and caveats noted by the study authors: The amount of clinical and demographic metadata varied by source and participant and was provided uncurated.

In Seattle, one collaborating source enrolled patients while the infection was active and tracked those patients longitudinally over the course of disease. Collaborating institutions collected whole blood in K2EDTA tubes following their own protocols. Collaborator samples were shipped for TCRbeta analysis as frozen whole blood, isolated PBMCs, or DNA extracted from either sample type. The immunoSEQ Assay, a bias-controlled multiplex PCR, was used to amplify TCRbeta CDR3 regions from genomic DNA. Per the original workflow: Within the assay, amplification of reference gene primers was used to estimate how many nucleated cells each sample contained. To quantify the absolute abundance of each unique TCRbeta CDR3 rearrangement, sequence reads were collapsed and filtered. For each sample, productive Simpson clonality was calculated by taking the square root of Simpson's diversity index across productive rearrangements. TCRdb's version of the immuneACCESS table is confined to in-frame rearrangements and falls short of the full clone set. An unresolved V gene accounts for under half of the shortfall where checked; the remainder is of unknown origin. For V, J and clone size, that table is used; D and trimming come from the DNA. Recorded for this sample are around 290,000 clones; 91% of them occurred a single time. The ten largest account for 2.2% of the sample.

The germline V gene (reference sequence) gives CDR1 as LNHDA and CDR2 as SQIVND. The V and J ends are trimmed by 7 bases and 0 bases, leaving 15 bases between them. Counted from cysteine to phenylalanine, this CDR3 has 15 amino acids. Only the CDR3 DNA stays, 45 bases, in frame from base 1. A note on this clone: This receptor's antigen is unknown. Per-base qualities were not stored, and no clone one base away is much larger.

The source is a woman in her twenties or thirties with COVID-19, enrolled during active disease. The material sequenced was peripheral blood. The chain was built from TRBV19 and TRBJ1-2, and possibly TRBD1, on 6 matching bases. This receptor has the CDR3 CASTRPDRTNYGYTF. DNA sequence: TGTGCCAGTACAAGACCGGACAGAACTAACTATGGCTACACCTTC.